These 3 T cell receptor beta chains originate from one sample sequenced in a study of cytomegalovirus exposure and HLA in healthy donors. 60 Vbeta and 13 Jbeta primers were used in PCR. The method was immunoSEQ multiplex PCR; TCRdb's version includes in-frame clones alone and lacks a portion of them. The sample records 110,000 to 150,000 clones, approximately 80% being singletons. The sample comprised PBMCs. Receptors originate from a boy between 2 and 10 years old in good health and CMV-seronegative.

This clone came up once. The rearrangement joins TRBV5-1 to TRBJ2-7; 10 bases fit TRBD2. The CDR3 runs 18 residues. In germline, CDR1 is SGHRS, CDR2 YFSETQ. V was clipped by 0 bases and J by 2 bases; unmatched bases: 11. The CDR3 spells CASSLAQRTSGIPYEQYF. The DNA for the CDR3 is TGCGCCAGCAGCTTGGCCCAACGGACTAGCGGAATACCCTACGAGCAGTACTTC.

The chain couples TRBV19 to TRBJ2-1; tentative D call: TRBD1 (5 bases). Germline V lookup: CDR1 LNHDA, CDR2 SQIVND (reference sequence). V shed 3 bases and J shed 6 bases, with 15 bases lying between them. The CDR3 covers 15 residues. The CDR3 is CASSIETGWGNEQFF. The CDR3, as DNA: TGTGCCAGTAGTATTGAAACAGGTTGGGGCAATGAGCAGTTCTTC.

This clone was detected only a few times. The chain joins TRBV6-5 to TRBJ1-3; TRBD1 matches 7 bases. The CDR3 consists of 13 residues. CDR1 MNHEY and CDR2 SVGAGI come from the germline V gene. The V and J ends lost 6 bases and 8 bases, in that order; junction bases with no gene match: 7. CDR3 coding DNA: TGTGCCAGCAGCCCCCTCACAGGGGACACCATATATTTT. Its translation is CASSPLTGDTIYF.